This TCR beta chain appears in the sequencing data of a study of Ad26.COV2.S vaccination and SARS-CoV-2 variants. Study in general: Trial arm assignment for the donor was COV1001 Ad26.COV2.S. Intramuscular Ad26.COV2.S doses were given once or twice, 56 days apart.

This CDR3 has 16 amino acids. Trimming cost V 4 bases and J 8 bases; bases outside gene matches: 11. Germline V gene data show CDR1 as LNHDA and CDR2 as SQIVND (reference sequence). Overall study results and limits: Measurements of TCR breadth and depth may have given underestimates of the total T cell responses. Placebo recipients had lower spike-specific TCR breadth than vaccine recipients.

As for this clone: No antigen is known for it.

The treatment is: some 20 received Ad26.COV2.S at low or high dose, single or two shots; roughly five received placebo; per-sample allocation not given. Repertoires come from day 63 after the first vaccine or placebo injection. The repertoire was sequenced with immunoSEQ multiplex PCR; TCRdb's copy has only in-frame clones and lacks some. The repertoire holds fewer than 600,000 clones, with approximately 90% as singletons. This receptor was obtained from a person aged 18-65 years who received the Ad26.COV2.S COVID-19 vaccine or a placebo. The sequencing used peripheral blood, collected in a trial of Ad26.COV2.S vaccine versus placebo. V and J are TRBV19 and TRBJ2-1; TRBD2 agrees at 10 bases. CDR3 residues: CASSTRQAGGIYEQFF. CDR3 DNA sequence: TGTGCCAGTAGTACGAGACAAGCGGGAGGGATATATGAGCAGTTCTTC. Full variable domain (remainder filled in from reference TRBV19 and TRBJ2-1): DGGITQSPKYLFRKEGQNVTLSCEQNLNHDAMYWYRQDPGQGLRLIYYSQIVNDFQKGDIAEGYSVSREKKESFPLTVTSAQKNPTAFYLCASSTRQAGGIYEQFFGPGTRLTVL.